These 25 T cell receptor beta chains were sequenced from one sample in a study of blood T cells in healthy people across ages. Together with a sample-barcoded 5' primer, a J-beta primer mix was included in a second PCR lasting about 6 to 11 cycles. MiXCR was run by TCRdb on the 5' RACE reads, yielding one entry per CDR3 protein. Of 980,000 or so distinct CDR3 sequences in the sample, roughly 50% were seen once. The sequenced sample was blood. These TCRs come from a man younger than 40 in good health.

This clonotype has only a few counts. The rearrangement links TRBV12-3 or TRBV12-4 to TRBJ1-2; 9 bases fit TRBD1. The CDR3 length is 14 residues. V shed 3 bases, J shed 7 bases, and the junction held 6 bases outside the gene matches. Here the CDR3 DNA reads TGTGCCAGCAGTTTTTGGACAGGGGACGCTGGCTACACCTTC. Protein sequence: CASSFWTGDAGYTF.

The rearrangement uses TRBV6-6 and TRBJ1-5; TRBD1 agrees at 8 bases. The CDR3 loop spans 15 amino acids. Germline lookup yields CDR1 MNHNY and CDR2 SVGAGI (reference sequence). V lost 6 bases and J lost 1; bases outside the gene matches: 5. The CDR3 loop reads CASSPWTGSNQPQHF. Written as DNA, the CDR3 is TGTGCCAGCAGCCCCTGGACAGGGAGCAATCAGCCCCAGCATTTT.

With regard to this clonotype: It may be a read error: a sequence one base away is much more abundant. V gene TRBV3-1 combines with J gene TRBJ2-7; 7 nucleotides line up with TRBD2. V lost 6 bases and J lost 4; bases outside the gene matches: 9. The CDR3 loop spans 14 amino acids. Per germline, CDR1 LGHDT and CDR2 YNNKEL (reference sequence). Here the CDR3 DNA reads TGTGCCAGCAGAGGCGGGGGACTACCGTACGAGCAGTACTTC. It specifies CASRGGGLPYEQYF.

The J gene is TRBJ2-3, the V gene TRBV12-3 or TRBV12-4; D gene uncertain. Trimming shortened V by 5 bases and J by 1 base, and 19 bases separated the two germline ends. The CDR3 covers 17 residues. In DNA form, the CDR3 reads TGTGCCAGCAGTGCCATTGGGCGGAGTTTTGGCACAGATACGCAGTATTTT. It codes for CASSAIGRSFGTDTQYF.

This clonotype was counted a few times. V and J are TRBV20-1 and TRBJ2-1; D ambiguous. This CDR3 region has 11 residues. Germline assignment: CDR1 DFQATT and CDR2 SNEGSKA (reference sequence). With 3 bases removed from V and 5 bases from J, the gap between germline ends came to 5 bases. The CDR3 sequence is CSARTHNEQFF. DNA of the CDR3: TGCAGTGCTAGGACTCACAATGAGCAGTTCTTC.

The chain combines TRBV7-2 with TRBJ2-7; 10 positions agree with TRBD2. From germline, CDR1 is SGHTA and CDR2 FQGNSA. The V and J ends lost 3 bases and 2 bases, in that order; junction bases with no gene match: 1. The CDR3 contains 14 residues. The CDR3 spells CASSLGLATYEQYF. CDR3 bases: TGTGCCAGCAGCTTGGGACTAGCGACCTACGAGCAGTACTTC.

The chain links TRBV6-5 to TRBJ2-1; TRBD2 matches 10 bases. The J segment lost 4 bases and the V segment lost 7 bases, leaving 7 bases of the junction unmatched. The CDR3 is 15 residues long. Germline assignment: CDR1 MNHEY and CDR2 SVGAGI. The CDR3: CASNRRAGGYNEQFF. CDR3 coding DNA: TGTGCCAGCAACCGAAGAGCGGGGGGGTACAATGAGCAGTTCTTC.

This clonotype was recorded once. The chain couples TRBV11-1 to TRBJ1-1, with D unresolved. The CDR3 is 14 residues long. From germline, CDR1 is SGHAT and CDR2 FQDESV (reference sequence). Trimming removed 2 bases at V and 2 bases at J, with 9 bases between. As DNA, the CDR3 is TGTGCCAGCAGCTTATTCCGGGGAAACACTGAAGCTTTCTTT. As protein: CASSLFRGNTEAFF.

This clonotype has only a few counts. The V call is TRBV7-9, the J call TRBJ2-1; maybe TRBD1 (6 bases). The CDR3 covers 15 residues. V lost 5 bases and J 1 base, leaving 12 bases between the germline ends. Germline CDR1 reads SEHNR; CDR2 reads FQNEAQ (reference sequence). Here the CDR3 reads CASSRQEFSYNEQFF. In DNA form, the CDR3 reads TGTGCCAGCAGCCGACAGGAATTTTCCTACAATGAGCAGTTCTTC.

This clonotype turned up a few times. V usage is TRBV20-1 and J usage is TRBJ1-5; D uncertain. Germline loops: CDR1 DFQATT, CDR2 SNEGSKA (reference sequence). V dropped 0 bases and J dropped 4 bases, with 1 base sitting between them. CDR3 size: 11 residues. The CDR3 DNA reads TGCAGTGCTAGAGAAAATCAGCCCCAGCATTTT. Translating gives CSARENQPQHF.

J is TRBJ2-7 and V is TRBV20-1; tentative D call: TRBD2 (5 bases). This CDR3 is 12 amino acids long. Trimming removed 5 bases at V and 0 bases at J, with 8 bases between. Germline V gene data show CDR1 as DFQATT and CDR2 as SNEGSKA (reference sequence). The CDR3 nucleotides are TGCAGTGCTCGACGGGACTCCTACGAGCAGTACTTC. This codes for CSARRDSYEQYF.

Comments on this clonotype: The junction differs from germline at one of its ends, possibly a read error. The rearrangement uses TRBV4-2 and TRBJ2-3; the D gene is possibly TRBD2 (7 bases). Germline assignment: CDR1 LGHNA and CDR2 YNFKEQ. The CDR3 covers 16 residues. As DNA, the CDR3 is TGTGCCAGCGGCCAGAGGGGGGGGGCTAGCACAGATACGCAGTATTTT. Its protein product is CASGQRGGASTDTQYF.

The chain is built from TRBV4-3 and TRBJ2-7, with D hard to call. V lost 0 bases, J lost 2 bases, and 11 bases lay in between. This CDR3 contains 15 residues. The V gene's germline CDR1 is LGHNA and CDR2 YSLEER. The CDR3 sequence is CASSQDSGDTYEQYF. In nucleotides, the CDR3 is TGCGCCAGCAGCCAAGATTCTGGGGATACCTACGAGCAGTACTTC.

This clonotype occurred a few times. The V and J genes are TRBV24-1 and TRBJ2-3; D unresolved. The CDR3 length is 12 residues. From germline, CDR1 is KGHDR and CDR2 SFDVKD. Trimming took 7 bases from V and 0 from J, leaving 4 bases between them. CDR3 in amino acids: CATSRSTDTQYF. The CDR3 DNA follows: TGTGCCACCAGCCGTAGCACAGATACGCAGTATTTT.

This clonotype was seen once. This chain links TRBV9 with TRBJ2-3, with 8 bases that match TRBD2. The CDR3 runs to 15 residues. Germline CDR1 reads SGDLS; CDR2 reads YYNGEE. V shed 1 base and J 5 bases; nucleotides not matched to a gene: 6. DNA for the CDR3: TGTGCCAGCAGCGTACACGGGGGGGCCGGAGATACGCAGTATTTT. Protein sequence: CASSVHGGAGDTQYF.

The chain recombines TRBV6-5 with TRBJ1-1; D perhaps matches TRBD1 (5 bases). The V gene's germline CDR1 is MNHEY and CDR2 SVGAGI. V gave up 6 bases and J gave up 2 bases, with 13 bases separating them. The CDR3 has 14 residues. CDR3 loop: CASRVGQVNTEAFF. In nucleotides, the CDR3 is TGTGCCAGCAGGGTAGGACAAGTCAACACTGAAGCTTTCTTT.

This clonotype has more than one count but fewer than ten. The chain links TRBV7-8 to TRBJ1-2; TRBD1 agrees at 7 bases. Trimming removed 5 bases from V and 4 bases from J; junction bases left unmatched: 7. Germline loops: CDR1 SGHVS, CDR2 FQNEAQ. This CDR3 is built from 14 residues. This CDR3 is CASSQSDRVYGYTF. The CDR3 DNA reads TGTGCCAGCAGCCAGAGCGACAGGGTCTATGGCTACACCTTC.

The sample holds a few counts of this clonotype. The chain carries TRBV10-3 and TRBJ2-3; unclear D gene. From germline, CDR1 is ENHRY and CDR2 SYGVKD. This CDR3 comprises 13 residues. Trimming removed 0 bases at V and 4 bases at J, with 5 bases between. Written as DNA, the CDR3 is TGTGCCATCAGTGAGTCTAACCCAGATACGCAGTATTTT. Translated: CAISESNPDTQYF.

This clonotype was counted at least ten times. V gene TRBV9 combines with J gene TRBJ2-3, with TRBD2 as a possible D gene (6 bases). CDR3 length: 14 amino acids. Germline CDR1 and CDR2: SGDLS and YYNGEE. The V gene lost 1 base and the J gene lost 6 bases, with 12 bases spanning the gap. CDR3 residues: CASSVTPGVDTQYF. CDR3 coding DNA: TGTGCCAGCAGCGTAACTCCGGGGGTGGATACGCAGTATTTT. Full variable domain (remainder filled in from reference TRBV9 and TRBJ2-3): DSGVTQTPKHLITATGQRVTLRCSPRSGDLSVYWYQQSLDQGLQFLIQYYNGEERAKGNILERFSAQQFPDLHSELNLSSLELGDSALYFCASSVTPGVDTQYFGPGTRLTVL.

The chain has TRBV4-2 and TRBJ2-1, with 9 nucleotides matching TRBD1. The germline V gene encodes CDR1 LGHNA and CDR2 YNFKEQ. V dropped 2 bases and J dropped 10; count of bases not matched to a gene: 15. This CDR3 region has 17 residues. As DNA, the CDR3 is TGTGCCAGCAGCCAAATAACAGGGACAGGGTCTGGCTACGAGCAGTTCTTC. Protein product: CASSQITGTGSGYEQFF.

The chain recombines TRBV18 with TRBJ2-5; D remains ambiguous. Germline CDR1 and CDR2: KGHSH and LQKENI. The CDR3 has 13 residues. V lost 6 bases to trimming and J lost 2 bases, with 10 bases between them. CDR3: CASSAEFQETQYF. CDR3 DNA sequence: TGTGCCAGCTCGGCGGAGTTTCAAGAGACCCAGTACTTC.

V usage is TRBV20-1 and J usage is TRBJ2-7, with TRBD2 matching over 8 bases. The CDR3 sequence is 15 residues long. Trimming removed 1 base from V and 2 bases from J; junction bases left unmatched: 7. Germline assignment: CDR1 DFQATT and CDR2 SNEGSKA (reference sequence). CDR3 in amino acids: CSARGQLAATYEQYF. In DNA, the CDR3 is TGCAGTGCTAGAGGCCAACTAGCGGCAACCTACGAGCAGTACTTC.

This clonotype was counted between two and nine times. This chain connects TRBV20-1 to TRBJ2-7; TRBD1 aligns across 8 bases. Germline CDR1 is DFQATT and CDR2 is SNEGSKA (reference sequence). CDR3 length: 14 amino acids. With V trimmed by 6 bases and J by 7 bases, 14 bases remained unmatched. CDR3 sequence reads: CSAVRQGFLSEQYF. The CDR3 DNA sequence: TGCAGTGCGGTACGACAGGGGTTCCTGAGTGAGCAGTACTTC.

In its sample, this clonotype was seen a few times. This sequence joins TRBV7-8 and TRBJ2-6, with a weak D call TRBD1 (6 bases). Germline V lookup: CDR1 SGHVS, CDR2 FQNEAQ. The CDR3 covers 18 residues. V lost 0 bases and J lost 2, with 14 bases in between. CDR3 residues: CASSLAGVQGAGANVLTF. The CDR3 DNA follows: TGTGCCAGCAGCTTAGCGGGGGTACAGGGCGCTGGGGCCAACGTCCTGACTTTC.

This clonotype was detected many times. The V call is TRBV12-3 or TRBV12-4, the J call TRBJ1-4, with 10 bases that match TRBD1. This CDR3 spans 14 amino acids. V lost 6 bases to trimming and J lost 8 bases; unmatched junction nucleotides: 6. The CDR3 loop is CASRDRGDGEKLFF. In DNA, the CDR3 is TGTGCCAGCAGGGACAGGGGGGATGGAGAAAAACTGTTTTTT.